This T cell receptor (beta chain) was observed in a study of blood T cell repertoires in COVID-19. In the study overall: The United States, Italy and Spain supplied acute and convalescent COVID-19 samples. T cells, B-cell-depleted T cells, or PBMCs supplied cDNA or gDNA.

The CDR3 loop spans 14 amino acids. The V and J ends lost 3 bases and 4 bases, in that order; junction bases with no gene match: 1. Germline V gives CDR1 SQVTM, CDR2 ANQGSEA. Original data processing: Amplification from reference gene primers served as the basis for estimated nucleated cell counts. Some clones are missing from TCRdb's copy, which holds only in-frame ones; the method was immunoSEQ multiplex PCR. The V and J calls and the clone size are those of that table, but D and trimming were determined from the DNA. In the table there are under 150,000 clones, over 70% of which are singletons. Sequenced: peripheral blood. The source of this sequence is a middle-aged man with active or convalescent COVID-19. The rearrangement uses TRBV29-1 and TRBJ2-7, with 15 bases matching TRBD2. The CDR3 sequence: CSVEGLAGGYEQYF. CDR3 in DNA: TGCAGCGTTGAGGGACTAGCGGGAGGTTACGAGCAGTACTTC.